The 32 T cell receptor beta chains below were found in one sample sequenced in a study of blood T cell repertoires in COVID-19. Profiled with immunoSEQ multiplex PCR; TCRdb holds only in-frame clones, not every one. This sample has hundreds of thousands of clones, with about 88% found just once. Sequencing used peripheral blood. Receptors originate from a woman aged 70 to 79 with COVID-19, enrolled during active disease.

This chain joins TRBV6-5 and TRBJ1-2; 7 bases match TRBD1. This CDR3 contains 15 residues. V lost 6 bases, J lost 2 bases, and 9 bases stayed unmatched. Germline V lookup: CDR1 MNHEY, CDR2 SVGAGI. CDR3 sequence reads: CASRPQQGSNYGYTF. The CDR3 DNA is TGTGCCAGCAGGCCCCAACAGGGGTCGAACTATGGCTACACCTTC.

The genes are TRBV6-5 and TRBJ1-1, with 10 positions matching TRBD1. In germline, CDR1 is MNHEY, CDR2 SVGAGI. The CDR3 is 15 amino acids. The V segment lost 0 bases and the J segment 5 bases; nucleotides outside the gene matches: 3. CDR3 loop: CASSYSGTGVTEAFF. CDR3 sequence (DNA): TGTGCCAGCAGTTACTCCGGGACAGGGGTTACTGAAGCTTTCTTT.

DNA of the CDR3: TGTGCCAGCGCTGACAGGAACACCGGGGAGCTGTTTTTT. This sequence encodes CASADRNTGELFF. The chain is built from TRBV2 and TRBJ2-2, with a possible D match to TRBD1 (5 bases). The CDR3 spans 13 residues. The germline gives CDR1 SNHLY, CDR2 FYNNEI. V lost 8 bases and J lost 1, with 8 bases in between.

The rearrangement uses TRBV30 and TRBJ2-7; a possible D gene is TRBD2 (7 bases). The germline CDR1 and CDR2 sequences are GTSNPN and SVGIG (reference sequence). The CDR3 totals 20 residues. V gave up 2 bases and J gave up 3 bases, with 32 bases separating them. In DNA, the CDR3 is TGTGCCTGGAGTAAGGGCCCCCGGGACTTAGCGGGTGGGGGGCTCTACGAGCAGTACTTC. Translated: CAWSKGPRDLAGGGLYEQYF.

The V call is TRBV5-1, the J call TRBJ1-4; D is undetermined. Trimming pared 1 base from V and 2 bases from J, leaving 6 bases between. The CDR3 runs 14 residues. Germline-derived CDR1 and CDR2 are SGHRS and YFSETQ. The CDR3 nucleotides are TGCGCCAGCAGCTTGTCACTTACTAATGAAAAACTGTTTTTT. It is translated as CASSLSLTNEKLFF.

This rearrangement joins TRBV9 to TRBJ2-6; D gene ambiguous. The germline V gene has CDR1 SGDLS and CDR2 YYNGEE. This CDR3 is built from 16 residues. Trimming took 1 base from V and 0 from J, leaving 8 bases between them. CDR3 residues: CASSVPRYSGANVLTF. The CDR3 nucleotides are TGTGCCAGCAGCGTACCCCGGTACTCTGGGGCCAACGTCCTGACTTTC.

The CDR3 sequence is CASSQEVGGSGNIQYF. As DNA, the CDR3 is TGTGCCAGCAGCCAAGAAGTAGGGGGTTCGGGGAACATTCAGTACTTC. J is TRBJ2-4 and V is TRBV4-2; tentative D call: TRBD1 (6 bases). CDR1 and CDR2 from the germline V gene are LGHNA and YNFKEQ. CDR3 length equals 16 residues. Trimming took off 0 bases at V and 7 bases at J, with 16 bases between the two ends.

The chain couples TRBV5-1 to TRBJ1-4; 7 bases agree with TRBD1. This CDR3 is built from 14 residues. Germline CDR1 reads SGHRS; CDR2 reads YFSETQ. V dropped 1 base and J dropped 8; count of bases not matched to a gene: 5. The CDR3 region has the DNA TGCGCCAGCAGCTTGCAGGGGGGAAGCGAAAAACTGTTTTTT. Residues: CASSLQGGSEKLFF.

J is TRBJ1-2 and V is TRBV6-6; D is undetermined. V gave up 5 bases and J gave up 8 bases, with 12 bases separating them. The CDR3 covers 12 residues. Germline CDR1 is MNHNY and CDR2 is SVGAGI (reference sequence). CDR3 amino acids: CASSLRGEGYTF. CDR3 nucleotide sequence: TGTGCCAGCAGTCTCCGGGGAGAGGGCTACACCTTC.

This clone was counted once. V and J are TRBV18 and TRBJ2-3, with D maybe TRBD2 (5 bases). The germline CDR1 and CDR2 sequences are KGHSH and LQKENI. The CDR3 is 15 amino acids. V was clipped by 3 bases and J by 2 bases, with 12 bases between them. The CDR3 loop reads CASSPVASPTDTQYF. CDR3 sequence (DNA): TGTGCCAGCTCACCGGTGGCTAGCCCCACAGATACGCAGTATTTT.

The genes are TRBV10-2 and TRBJ2-5; no definite D call. V lost 8 bases and J 2 bases, leaving 9 bases between the germline ends. CDR3 length equals 12 residues. Germline-derived CDR1 and CDR2 are WSHSY and SAAADI. The chain's CDR3 is CASGSLQETQYF. For the CDR3, the DNA is TGCGCCAGCGGTAGCCTTCAAGAGACCCAGTACTTC.

V and J are TRBV5-1 and TRBJ2-1, with D possibly being TRBD2 (5 bases). Per the germline V gene, CDR1 is SGHRS and CDR2 is YFSETQ. Trimming removed 4 bases at V and 3 bases at J, with 17 bases between. This CDR3 spans 16 amino acids. The CDR3 is CASSPHVATIYNEQFF. Here the CDR3 DNA reads TGCGCCAGCAGCCCACACGTAGCGACTATCTACAATGAGCAGTTCTTC.

This clone has more than one count but fewer than ten. The V gene is TRBV7-3, the J gene TRBJ2-7; 8 nucleotides line up with TRBD1. CDR1 is SGHTA and CDR2 is FQGTGA in the germline V gene. The CDR3 sequence is 14 residues long. J lost 2 bases, V lost 5 bases, and 5 bases had no gene match. The CDR3 sequence: CASSPRTGTYEQYF. The CDR3 nucleotides read TGTGCCAGCAGCCCACGGACAGGGACCTACGAGCAGTACTTC.

The V gene is TRBV4-3, the J gene TRBJ2-6; D might be TRBD2 (6 bases). Germline CDR1 and CDR2: LGHNA and YSLEER. The V and J ends lost 8 bases and 0 bases respectively, with 17 bases between them. The length of the CDR3 is 17 residues. The DNA of the CDR3 is TGCGCCAGCCAGTCCAGCGGGTTCTCCTCTGGGGCCAACGTCCTGACTTTC. Protein product: CASQSSGFSSGANVLTF.

This rearrangement joins TRBV27 to TRBJ1-5; 7 bases fit TRBD1. This CDR3 contains 16 residues. The trim removed 4 bases at V and 4 bases at J, leaving 10 bases unmatched. Germline V CDR1 and CDR2: MNHEY, SMNVEV (reference sequence). The CDR3 loop is CASSSTTGYLNQPQHF. CDR3 DNA: TGTGCCAGCAGTTCCACGACAGGGTATTTGAATCAGCCCCAGCATTTT.

The chain recombines TRBV7-9 with TRBJ2-5; D might be TRBD2 (6 bases). V was shortened by 3 bases and J by 5 bases, with 13 bases between the two germline ends. The germline V gene has CDR1 SEHNR and CDR2 FQNEAQ (reference sequence). The CDR3 is 14 residues long. In DNA, the CDR3 is TGTGCCAGCAGCTTCCGGGACTCAGGGGAGACCCAGTACTTC. Its protein is CASSFRDSGETQYF.

V gene TRBV7-2 combines with J gene TRBJ2-7; D is perhaps TRBD1 (5 bases). This CDR3 comprises 14 residues. Germline V gene lookup returns CDR1 SGHTA and CDR2 FQGNSA. V gave up 3 bases and J gave up 3 bases, with 12 bases separating them. The CDR3 DNA reads TGTGCCAGCAGCTTCAAGGGGTTCGACTACGAGCAGTACTTC. Residues: CASSFKGFDYEQYF.

This chain connects TRBV11-3 to TRBJ2-7; D may be TRBD1 (6 bases). The CDR3 loop spans 15 amino acids. The V end lost 4 bases, the J end lost 3 bases, and 16 bases lay between the germline ends. Germline CDR1 is SGHNT and CDR2 is YENEEA. CDR3 sequence reads: CASSSTATGNYEQYF. CDR3 nucleotide sequence: TGTGCCAGCAGCTCCACTGCGACAGGTAACTACGAGCAGTACTTC.

This rearrangement joins TRBV11-2 to TRBJ1-2, with a tentative D call TRBD1 (6 bases). There are 13 residues in the CDR3. Trimming left V 0 bases short and J 5 bases short, with 7 bases between. Germline values: CDR1 SGHAT, CDR2 FQNNGV. DNA for the CDR3: TGTGCCAGCAGCTTAGACAGGGGTTATGGCTACACCTTC. This sequence encodes CASSLDRGYGYTF. Looking up the rest from reference TRBV11-2 and TRBJ1-2 gives the full variable domain: EAGVAQSPRYKIIEKRQSVAFWCNPISGHATLYWYQQILGQGPKLLIQFQNNGVVDDSQLPKDRFSAERLKGVDSTLKIQPAKLEDSAVYLCASSLDRGYGYTFGSGTRLTVV.

This chain joins TRBV7-3 and TRBJ2-1; TRBD1 matches at 7 bases. In germline, CDR1 is SGHTA, CDR2 FQGTGA. This CDR3 region has 13 residues. The J segment lost 7 bases and the V segment lost 6 bases, leaving 6 bases of the junction unmatched. The CDR3 nucleotides are TGTGCCAGCAGTAGGGGGCAGGGTAATGAGCAGTTCTTC. This translates into CASSRGQGNEQFF. Full variable domain (outside the CDR3, taken from reference TRBV7-3 and TRBJ2-1): GAGVSQTPSNKVTEKGKYVELRCDPISGHTALYWYRQSLGQGPEFLIYFQGTGAADDSGLPNDRFFAVRPEGSVSTLKIQRTERGDSAVYLCASSRGQGNEQFFGPGTRLTVL.

The DNA of the CDR3 is TGTGCCAGCAGCTTCGAACTCGCGGGGGGGCCGGGGGTGAACGAGCAGTTCTTC. It encodes CASSFELAGGPGVNEQFF. J is TRBJ2-1 and V is TRBV7-6; 9 bases agree with TRBD2. The V gene's germline CDR1 is SGHVS and CDR2 FNYEAQ. This CDR3 is 18 amino acids long. After removal of 3 bases from V and 10 bases from J, the junction contained 19 bases not matched to a gene.

The genes are TRBV3-1 (or the pseudogene TRBV3-2) and TRBJ2-3, with TRBD1 matching over 11 bases. This CDR3 is 18 amino acids long. Losses at the gene ends were 4 bases for V and 4 bases for J; bases not matched to a gene: 13. Germline V gene data show CDR1 as LGHDT and CDR2 as YNNKEL (reference sequence). The CDR3 is CASSRQADRGRSADTQYF. In DNA form, the CDR3 reads TGTGCCAGCAGCCGACAAGCGGACAGGGGGCGTTCGGCAGATACGCAGTATTTT.

V and J are TRBV29-1 and TRBJ2-5; 7 bases line up with TRBD1. Germline CDR1 is SQVTM and CDR2 is ANQGSEA. Trimming removed 5 bases from V and 5 bases from J; junction bases left unmatched: 8. This CDR3 is built from 13 residues. The CDR3 here is CSVLPTGRETQYF. Here the CDR3 DNA reads TGCAGCGTTTTACCGACAGGGCGGGAGACCCAGTACTTC.

The V and J genes are TRBV7-2 and TRBJ1-6, with D perhaps matching TRBD1 (6 bases). The CDR3 loop spans 17 amino acids. V was trimmed by 1 base and J by 7 bases, leaving 17 bases between them. Germline loops: CDR1 SGHTA, CDR2 FQGNSA. This CDR3 reads CASSLERPGRGNSPLHF. The CDR3 DNA sequence: TGTGCCAGCAGCTTAGAGAGGCCAGGGAGGGGGAATTCACCCCTCCACTTT.

The genes are TRBV7-9 and TRBJ1-2; no definite D call. Trimming took off 1 base at V and 8 bases at J, with 14 bases between the two ends. The CDR3 extends over 14 amino acids. CDR1 and CDR2 (germline): SEHNR, FQNEAQ (reference sequence). The CDR3 sequence: CASSLELLLAGYTF. CDR3 DNA: TGTGCCAGCAGCTTAGAGTTATTACTAGCCGGCTACACCTTC.

The chain links TRBV5-8 to TRBJ2-7; 9 nucleotides line up with TRBD1. The junction had 4 bases not matched to a gene; V was cut back by 2 bases and J by 4 bases. The CDR3 loop spans 14 amino acids. Per germline, CDR1 SGHTS and CDR2 YDEGEE. CDR3 bases: TGTGCCAGCAGCTTAGCCGGGACAGGGTACGAGCAGTACTTC. This codes for CASSLAGTGYEQYF.

The J gene is TRBJ2-5, the V gene TRBV20-1; possible D gene TRBD2, 7 bases. CDR3 length equals 16 residues. Germline CDR1 and CDR2: DFQATT and SNEGSKA (reference sequence). V gave up 3 bases and J gave up 2 bases, with 19 bases separating them. CDR3 region: CSASLGGTKVQETQYF. The CDR3 nucleotides are TGCAGTGCTAGTTTGGGGGGGACAAAAGTACAAGAGACCCAGTACTTC.

The chain couples TRBV4-3 to TRBJ2-1, with 9 bases identical to TRBD2. Germline V lookup: CDR1 LGHNA, CDR2 YSLEER. The junction had 6 bases not matched to a gene; V was cut back by 2 bases and J by 4 bases. This CDR3 contains 16 residues. The CDR3 region is CASSQQAGGFYNEQFF. As DNA, the CDR3 is TGCGCCAGCAGCCAACAAGCGGGGGGATTTTACAATGAGCAGTTCTTC.

The chain recombines TRBV27 with TRBJ2-1; 10 nucleotides align to TRBD1. Trimming at V came to 2 bases and at J to 6 bases, leaving 4 bases not matched to a gene. The CDR3 is 15 amino acids. Germline V gene sequence: CDR1 MNHEY, CDR2 SMNVEV (reference sequence). Here the CDR3 DNA reads TGTGCCAGCAGTTTAGGGACAGGGGTGGGCAATGAGCAGTTCTTC. Its protein is CASSLGTGVGNEQFF.

The chain combines TRBV7-9 with TRBJ2-7; TRBD2 agrees at 11 bases. The CDR3 runs to 15 residues. V was clipped by 4 bases and J by 5 bases; unmatched bases: 7. Germline CDR1 is SEHNR and CDR2 is FQNEAQ (reference sequence). CDR3 in DNA: TGTGCCAGCAGCTCGGGGCTAGCGGGGGGAGACGAGCAGTACTTC. Its protein product is CASSSGLAGGDEQYF.

Of note for this clone: Different DNA sequences within this sample yield the same CDR3. The chain joins TRBV12-3 or TRBV12-4 to TRBJ2-2; the D is unclear. With 0 bases removed from V and 6 bases from J, the gap between germline ends came to 5 bases. The CDR3 is 13 residues long. The CDR3 DNA reads as TGTGCCAGCAGTTTAGCGCAGGCCGGGGAGCTGTTTTTT. It codes for CASSLAQAGELFF.

This clone was seen just once. The chain recombines TRBV4-1 with TRBJ1-1, with D perhaps matching TRBD1 (6 bases). The CDR3 spans 15 residues. Germline loops: CDR1 MGHRA, CDR2 YSYEKL. Trimming took 6 bases from V and 3 from J, leaving 17 bases between them. The CDR3 region has the DNA TGCGCCAGCAGACACCAACAACAGGGTGACACTGAAGCTTTCTTT. This sequence encodes CASRHQQQGDTEAFF.